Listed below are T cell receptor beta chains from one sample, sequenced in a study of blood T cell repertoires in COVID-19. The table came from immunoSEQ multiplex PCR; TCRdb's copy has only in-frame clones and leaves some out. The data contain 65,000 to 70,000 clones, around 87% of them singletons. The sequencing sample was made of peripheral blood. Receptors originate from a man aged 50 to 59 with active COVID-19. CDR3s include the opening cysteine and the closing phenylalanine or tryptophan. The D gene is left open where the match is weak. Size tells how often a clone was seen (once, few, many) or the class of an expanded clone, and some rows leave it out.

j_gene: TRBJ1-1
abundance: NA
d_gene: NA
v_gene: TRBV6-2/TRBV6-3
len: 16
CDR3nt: TGTGCCAGCAGTTCCGTTGTAAGGGGGTTGAACACTGAAGCTTTCTTT
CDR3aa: CASSSVVRGLNTEAFF

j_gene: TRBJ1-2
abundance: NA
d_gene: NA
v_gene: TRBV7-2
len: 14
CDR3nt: TGTGCCAGCAGCTTAACTACAGGAAACTATGGCTACACCTTC
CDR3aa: CASSLTTGNYGYTF

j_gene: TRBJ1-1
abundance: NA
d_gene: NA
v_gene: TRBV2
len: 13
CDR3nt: TGTGCCAGCAAGGGAGACATGAACACTGAAGCTTTCTTT
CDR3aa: CASKGDMNTEAFF

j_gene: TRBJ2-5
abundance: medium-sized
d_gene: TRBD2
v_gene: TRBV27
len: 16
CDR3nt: TGTGCCAGCAGTTTAACTAACCGGGGAGGGCAAGAGACCCAGTACTTC
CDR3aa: CASSLTNRGGQETQYF

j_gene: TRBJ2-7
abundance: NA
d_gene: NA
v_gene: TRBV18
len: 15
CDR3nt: TGTGCCAGCTCACCAATAGTAAGGGGGACCTACGAGCAGTACTTC
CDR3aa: CASSPIVRGTYEQYF

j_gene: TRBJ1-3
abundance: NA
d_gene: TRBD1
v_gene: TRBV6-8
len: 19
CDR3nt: TGTGCCAGCGAAACCCTATTCAGCCCCACAGGGGTCGAGGGAAACACCATATATTTT
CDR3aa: CASETLFSPTGVEGNTIYF

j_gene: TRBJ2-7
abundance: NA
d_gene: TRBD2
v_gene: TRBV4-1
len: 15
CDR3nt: TGCGCCAGCAGCCAATTACTAGCGACCACCTACGAGCAGTACTTC
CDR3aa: CASSQLLATTYEQYF

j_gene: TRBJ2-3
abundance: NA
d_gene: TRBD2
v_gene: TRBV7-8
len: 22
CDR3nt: TGTGCCAGCAGCTTAGTGACTCGGCCTAGCGGGAGGGGAGTAACTAGCACAGATACGCAGTATTTT
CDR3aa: CASSLVTRPSGRGVTSTDTQYF

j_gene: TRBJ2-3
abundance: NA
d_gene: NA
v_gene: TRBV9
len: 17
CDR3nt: TGTGCCAGCAGCGTAGGGGGGGTGGCGTCTAACACAGATACGCAGTATTTT
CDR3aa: CASSVGGVASNTDTQYF

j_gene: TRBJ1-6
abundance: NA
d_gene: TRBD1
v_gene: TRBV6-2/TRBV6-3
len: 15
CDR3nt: TGTGCCAGCAGCTTAATGGGACAGTCAAATTCACCCCTCCACTTT
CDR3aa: CASSLMGQSNSPLHF

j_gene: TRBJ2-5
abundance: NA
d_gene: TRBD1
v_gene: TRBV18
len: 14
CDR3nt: TGTGCCAGCTCGCTTCGGGACAGCCAAGAGACCCAGTACTTC
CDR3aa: CASSLRDSQETQYF

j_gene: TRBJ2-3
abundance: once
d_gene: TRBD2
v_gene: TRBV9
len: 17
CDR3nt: TGTGCCAGCAGCGTAGCTCCGCTAGCGGGAGGGACAGATACGCAGTATTTT
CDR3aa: CASSVAPLAGGTDTQYF

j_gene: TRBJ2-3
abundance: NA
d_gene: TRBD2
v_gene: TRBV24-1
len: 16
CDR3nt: TGTGCCACCAGTGATGTGGCTAGCGGGGGCACAGATACGCAGTATTTT
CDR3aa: CATSDVASGGTDTQYF

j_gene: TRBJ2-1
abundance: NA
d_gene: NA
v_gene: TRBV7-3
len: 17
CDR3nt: TGTGCCAGCAGCTTAATGCCATCGAGCAGTCAGGGGAATGAGCAGTTCTTC
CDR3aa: CASSLMPSSSQGNEQFF

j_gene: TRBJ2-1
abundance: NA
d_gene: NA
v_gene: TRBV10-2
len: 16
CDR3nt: TGCGCCAGCAGTGACCTTACGCTTAGCGCCGGCAATGAGCAGTTCTTC
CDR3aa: CASSDLTLSAGNEQFF

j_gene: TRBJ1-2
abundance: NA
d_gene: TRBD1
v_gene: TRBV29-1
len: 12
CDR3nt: TGCAGCGTTATCTCCGGGACAGTTGGCTACACCTTC
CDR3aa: CSVISGTVGYTF